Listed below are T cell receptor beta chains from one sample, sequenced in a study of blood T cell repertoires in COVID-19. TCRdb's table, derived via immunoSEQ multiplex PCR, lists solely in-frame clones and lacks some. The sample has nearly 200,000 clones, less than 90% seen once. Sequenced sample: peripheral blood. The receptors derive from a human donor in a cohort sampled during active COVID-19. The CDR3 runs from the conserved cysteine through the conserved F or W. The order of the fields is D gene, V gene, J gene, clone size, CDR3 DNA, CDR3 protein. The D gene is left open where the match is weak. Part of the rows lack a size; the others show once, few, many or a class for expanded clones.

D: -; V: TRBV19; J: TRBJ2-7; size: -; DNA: TGTGCCAGTAGTACACTAGGGAACTACGAGCAGTACTTC; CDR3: CASSTLGNYEQYF
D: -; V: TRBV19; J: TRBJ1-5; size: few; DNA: TGTGCCAGTACCTTAGGGTCCGGGAATAGCAATCAGCCCCAGCATTTT; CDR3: CASTLGSGNSNQPQHF
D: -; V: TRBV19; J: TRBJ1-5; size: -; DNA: TGTGCCAGTAGGATATACAATGTAAGGGGGAATAGCAATCAGCCCCAGCATTTT; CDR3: CASRIYNVRGNSNQPQHF
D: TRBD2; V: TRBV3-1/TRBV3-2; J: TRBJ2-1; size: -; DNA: TGTGCCAGCAGCCAAGAAACTAGCGGGTACTACAATGAGCAGTTCTTC; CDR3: CASSQETSGYYNEQFF
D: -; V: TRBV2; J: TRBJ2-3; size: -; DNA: TGTGCCAGCAGTGAAGGGCCAGGGTTCTCGCAGTATTTT; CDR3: CASSEGPGFSQYF
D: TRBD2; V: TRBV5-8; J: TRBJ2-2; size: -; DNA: TGTGCCAGCAGCGCAATAGCGGGGGCGAACACCGGGGAGCTGTTTTTT; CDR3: CASSAIAGANTGELFF
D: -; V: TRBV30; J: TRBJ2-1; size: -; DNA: TGTGCCTGGGCACCGGTCGGCAATGAGCAGTTCTTC; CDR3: CAWAPVGNEQFF
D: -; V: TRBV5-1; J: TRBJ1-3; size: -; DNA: TGCGCCAGCAGCTTGGGGCAGCCTAGCTCTGGAAACACCATATATTTT; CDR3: CASSLGQPSSGNTIYF
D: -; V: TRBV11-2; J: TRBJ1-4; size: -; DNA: TGTGCCAGCAGCTTACCAGGGATTCTCGAAAAACTGTTTTTT; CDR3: CASSLPGILEKLFF
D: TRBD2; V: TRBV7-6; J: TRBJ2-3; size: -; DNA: TGTGCCAGCAGCGCAAGGACTAGCGGGAGGCCAGATACGCAGTATTTT; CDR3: CASSARTSGRPDTQYF
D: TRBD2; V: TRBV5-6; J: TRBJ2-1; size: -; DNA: TGTGCCAGCAGCCCACTAGCGGGACTTTTCAATGAGCAGTTCTTC; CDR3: CASSPLAGLFNEQFF
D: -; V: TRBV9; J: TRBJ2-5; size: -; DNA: TGTGCCAGCAGCGGGTCCAGGGTAGAGACCCAGTACTTC; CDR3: CASSGSRVETQYF
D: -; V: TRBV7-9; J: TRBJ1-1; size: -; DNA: TGTGCCAGCAGCCGACAGAACACTGAAGCTTTCTTT; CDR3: CASSRQNTEAFF
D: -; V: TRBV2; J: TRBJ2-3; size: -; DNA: TGTGCCAGCAGTGAATCCGCGGGGGCCCCCAGATTTGCGCAGTATTTT; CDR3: CASSESAGAPRFAQYF
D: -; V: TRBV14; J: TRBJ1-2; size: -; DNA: TGTGCCAGCAGGGATGTGGGGAGCAGCTACACCTTC; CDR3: CASRDVGSSYTF
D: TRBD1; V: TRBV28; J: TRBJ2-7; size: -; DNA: TGTGCCAGCAGAAAGGCCGGGACAGGGGCCTACGAGCAGTACTTC; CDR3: CASRKAGTGAYEQYF
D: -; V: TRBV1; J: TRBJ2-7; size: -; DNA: TGCACCAGCAGCCAAGGGGGACTAGCGAAAGTCACAATCGCCTACGAGCAGTACTTC; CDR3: CTSSQGGLAKVTIAYEQYF
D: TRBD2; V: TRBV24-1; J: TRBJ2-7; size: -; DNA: TGTGCCACCAGTGATCCCGGGAGGCACTACGAGCAGTACTTC; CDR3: CATSDPGRHYEQYF
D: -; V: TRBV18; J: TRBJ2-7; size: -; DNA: TGTGCCAGCTCACCGCCCGGGCAGGGTGGCTACGAGCAGTACTTC; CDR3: CASSPPGQGGYEQYF
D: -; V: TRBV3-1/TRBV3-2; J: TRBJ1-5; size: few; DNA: TGTGCCAGCAATTTCGCAGGGAGCAATCAGCCCCAGCATTTT; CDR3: CASNFAGSNQPQHF
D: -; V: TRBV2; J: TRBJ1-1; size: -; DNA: TGTGCCAGCAGCGCGGACTACACTGAAGCTTTCTTT; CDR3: CASSADYTEAFF
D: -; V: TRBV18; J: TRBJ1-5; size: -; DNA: TGTGCCAGCTCACAAAACCAACAGGCGAATCAGCCCCAGCATTTT; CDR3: CASSQNQQANQPQHF
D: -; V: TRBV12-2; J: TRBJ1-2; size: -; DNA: TGTGCAATGGGGGGGTTTGGCTACACCTTC; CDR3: CAMGGFGYTF
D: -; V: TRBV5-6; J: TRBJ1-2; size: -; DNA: TGTGCCAGCAGCTGGGCAGGCTTTAACTATGGCTACACCTTC; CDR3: CASSWAGFNYGYTF
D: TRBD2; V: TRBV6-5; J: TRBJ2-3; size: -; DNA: TGTGCCAGCATCCCGGGGGGGGTAGGTACAGATACGCAGTATTTT; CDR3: CASIPGGVGTDTQYF
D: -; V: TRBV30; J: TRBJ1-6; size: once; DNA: TGTGCCTGGAGAACAGATTATAATTCACCCCTCCACTTT; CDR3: CAWRTDYNSPLHF
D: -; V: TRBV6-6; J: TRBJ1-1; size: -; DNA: TGTGCCAGCCTTATGGGAGGGAAAACTGAAGCTTTCTTT; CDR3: CASLMGGKTEAFF
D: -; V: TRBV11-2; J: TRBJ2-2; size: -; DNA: TGTGCCAGCAGCTTAATCATCACCGGGGAGCTGTTTTTT; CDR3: CASSLIITGELFF
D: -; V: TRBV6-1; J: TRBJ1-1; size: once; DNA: TGTGCCAGCAGTGAAGGTAGGGAGACTGAAGCTTTCTTT; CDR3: CASSEGRETEAFF